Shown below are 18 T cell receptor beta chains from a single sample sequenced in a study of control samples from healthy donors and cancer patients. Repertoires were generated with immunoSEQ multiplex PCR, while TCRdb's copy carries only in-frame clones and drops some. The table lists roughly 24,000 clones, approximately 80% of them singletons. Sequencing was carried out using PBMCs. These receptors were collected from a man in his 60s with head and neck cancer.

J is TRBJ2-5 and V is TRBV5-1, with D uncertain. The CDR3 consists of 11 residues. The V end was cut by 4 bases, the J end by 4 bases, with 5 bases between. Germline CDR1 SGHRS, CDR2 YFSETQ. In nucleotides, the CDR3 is TGCGCCAGCAGCGATCTAGAGACCCAGTACTTC. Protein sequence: CASSDLETQYF. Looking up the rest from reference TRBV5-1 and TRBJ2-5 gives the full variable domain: KAGVTQTPRYLIKTRGQQVTLSCSPISGHRSVSWYQQTPGQGLQFLFEYFSETQRNKGNFPGRFSGRQFSNSRSEMNVSTLELGDSALYLCASSDLETQYFGPGTRLLVL.

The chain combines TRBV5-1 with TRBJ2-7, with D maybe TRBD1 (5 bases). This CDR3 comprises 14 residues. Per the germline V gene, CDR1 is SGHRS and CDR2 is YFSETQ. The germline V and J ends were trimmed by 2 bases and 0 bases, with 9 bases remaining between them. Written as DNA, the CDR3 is TGCGCCAGCAGCTTCAGGGATTTCTCCTACGAGCAGTACTTC. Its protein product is CASSFRDFSYEQYF.

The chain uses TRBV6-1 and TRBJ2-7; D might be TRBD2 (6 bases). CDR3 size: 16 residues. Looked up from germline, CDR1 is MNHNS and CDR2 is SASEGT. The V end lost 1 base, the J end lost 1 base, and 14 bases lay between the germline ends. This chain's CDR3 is CASSEGSGGGSYEQYF. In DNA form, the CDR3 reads TGTGCCAGCAGTGAAGGCTCCGGGGGTGGGTCCTACGAGCAGTACTTC.

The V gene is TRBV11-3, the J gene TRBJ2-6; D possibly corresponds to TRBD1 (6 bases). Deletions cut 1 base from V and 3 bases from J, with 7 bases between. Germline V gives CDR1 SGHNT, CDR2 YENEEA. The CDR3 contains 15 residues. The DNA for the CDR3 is TGTGCCAGCAGCTTAGTAGGGGGTGGGGCCAACGTCCTGACTTTC. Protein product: CASSLVGGGANVLTF.

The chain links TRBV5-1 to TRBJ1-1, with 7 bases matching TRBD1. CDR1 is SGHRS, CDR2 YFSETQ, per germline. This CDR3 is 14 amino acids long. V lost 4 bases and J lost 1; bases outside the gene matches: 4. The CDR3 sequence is CASSTGQWNTEAFF. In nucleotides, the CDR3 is TGCGCCAGCAGCACGGGACAGTGGAACACTGAAGCTTTCTTT. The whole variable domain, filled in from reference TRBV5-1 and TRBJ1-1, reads KAGVTQTPRYLIKTRGQQVTLSCSPISGHRSVSWYQQTPGQGLQFLFEYFSETQRNKGNFPGRFSGRQFSNSRSEMNVSTLELGDSALYLCASSTGQWNTEAFFGQGTRLTVV.

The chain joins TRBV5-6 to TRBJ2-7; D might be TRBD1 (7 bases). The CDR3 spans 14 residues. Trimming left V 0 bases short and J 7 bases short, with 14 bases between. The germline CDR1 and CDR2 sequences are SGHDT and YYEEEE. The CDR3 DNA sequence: TGTGCCAGCAGCTTGGCGACAGGGAGGAGTGAGCAGTACTTC. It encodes CASSLATGRSEQYF.

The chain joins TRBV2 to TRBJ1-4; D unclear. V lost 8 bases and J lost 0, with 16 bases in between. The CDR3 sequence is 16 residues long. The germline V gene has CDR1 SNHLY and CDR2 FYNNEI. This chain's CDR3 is CASGNGLFATNEKLFF. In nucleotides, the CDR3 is TGTGCCAGCGGTAACGGCCTCTTTGCAACTAATGAAAAACTGTTTTTT.

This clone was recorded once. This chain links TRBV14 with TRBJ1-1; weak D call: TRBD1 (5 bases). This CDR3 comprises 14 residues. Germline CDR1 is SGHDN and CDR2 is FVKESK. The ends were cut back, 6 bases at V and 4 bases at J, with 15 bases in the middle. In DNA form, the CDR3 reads TGTGCCAGCAGTTTCAGGGAGTGGGGCACTGAAGCTTTCTTT. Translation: CASSFREWGTEAFF.

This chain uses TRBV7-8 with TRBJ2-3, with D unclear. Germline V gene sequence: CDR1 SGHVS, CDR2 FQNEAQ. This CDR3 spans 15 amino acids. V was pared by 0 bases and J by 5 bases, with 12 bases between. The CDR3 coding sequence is TGTGCCAGCAGCTTAGCTTTACGTAACCAAGATACGCAGTATTTT. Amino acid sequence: CASSLALRNQDTQYF.

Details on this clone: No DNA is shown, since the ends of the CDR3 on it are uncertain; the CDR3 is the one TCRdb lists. CDR3 protein: CASSVGQGAVFF. The chain couples TRBV9 to TRBJ1-1; TRBD1, the table's D call, was not compared with the DNA. CDR1 and CDR2 (germline): SGDLS, YYNGEE. The CDR3 has 12 residues if both end residues are counted.

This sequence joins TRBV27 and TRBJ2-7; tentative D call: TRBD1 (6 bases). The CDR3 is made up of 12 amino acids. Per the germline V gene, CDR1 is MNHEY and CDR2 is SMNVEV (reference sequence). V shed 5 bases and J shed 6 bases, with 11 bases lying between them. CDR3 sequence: CASSINRVEQYF. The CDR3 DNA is TGTGCCAGCAGTATTAACAGGGTCGAGCAGTACTTC.

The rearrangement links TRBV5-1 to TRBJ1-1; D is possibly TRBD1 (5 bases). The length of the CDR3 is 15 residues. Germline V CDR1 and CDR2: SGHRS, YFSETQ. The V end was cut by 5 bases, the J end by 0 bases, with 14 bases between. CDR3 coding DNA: TGCGCCAGCAGGACCCAAGGGGATATGAACACTGAAGCTTTCTTT. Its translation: CASRTQGDMNTEAFF.

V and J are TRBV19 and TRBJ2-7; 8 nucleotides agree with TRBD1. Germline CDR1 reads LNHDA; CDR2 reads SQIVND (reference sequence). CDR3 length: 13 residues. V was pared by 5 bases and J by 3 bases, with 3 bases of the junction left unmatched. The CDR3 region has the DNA TGTGCCAGTAGTCCGGGACAGGACTACGAGCAGTACTTC. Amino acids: CASSPGQDYEQYF.

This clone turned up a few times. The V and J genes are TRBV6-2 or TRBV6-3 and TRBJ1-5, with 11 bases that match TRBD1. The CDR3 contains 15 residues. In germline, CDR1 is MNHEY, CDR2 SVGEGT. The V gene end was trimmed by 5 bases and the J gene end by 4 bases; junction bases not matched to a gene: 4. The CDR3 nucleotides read TGTGCCAGCAGTAACCGGGACAGGGGGAATCAGCCCCAGCATTTT. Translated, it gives CASSNRDRGNQPQHF.

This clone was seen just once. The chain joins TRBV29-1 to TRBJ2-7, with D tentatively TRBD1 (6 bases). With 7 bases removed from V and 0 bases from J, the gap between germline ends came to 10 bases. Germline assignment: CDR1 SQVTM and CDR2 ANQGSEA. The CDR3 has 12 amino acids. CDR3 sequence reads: CSARTVSYEQYF. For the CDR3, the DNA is TGCAGCGCCCGGACAGTCTCCTACGAGCAGTACTTC.

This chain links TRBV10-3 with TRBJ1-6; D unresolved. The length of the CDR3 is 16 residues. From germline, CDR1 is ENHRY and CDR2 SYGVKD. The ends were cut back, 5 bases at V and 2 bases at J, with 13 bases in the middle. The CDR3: CAISTRIRPYNSPLHF. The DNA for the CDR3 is TGTGCCATCAGTACAAGAATTAGGCCCTATAATTCACCCCTCCACTTT.

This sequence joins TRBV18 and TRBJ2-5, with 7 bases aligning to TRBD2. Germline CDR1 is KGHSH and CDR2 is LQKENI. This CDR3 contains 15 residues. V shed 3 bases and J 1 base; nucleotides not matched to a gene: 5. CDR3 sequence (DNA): TGTGCCAGCTCACCGCTGACTAGCCCCCAAGAGACCCAGTACTTC. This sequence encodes CASSPLTSPQETQYF.

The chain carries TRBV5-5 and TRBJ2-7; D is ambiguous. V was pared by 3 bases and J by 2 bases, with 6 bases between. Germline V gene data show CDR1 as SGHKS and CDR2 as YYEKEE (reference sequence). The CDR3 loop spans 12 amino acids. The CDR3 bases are TGTGCCAGCAGCTCTAACACCTACGAGCAGTACTTC. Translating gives CASSSNTYEQYF.